These 23 T cell receptor beta chains were sequenced from one sample in a study of blood T cells in healthy people across ages. Primed by a sample-barcoded 5' primer and a J-beta primer mix, a second PCR proceeded for 7 to 11 cycles. TCRdb analysed the 5' RACE reads with MiXCR anew, one entry per CDR3 protein. The table has about 1.6 million distinct CDR3 sequences, around 36% seen once; the top ten hold approximately 10%. Sequencing was done on a sample of blood. These receptors all stem from a woman in her twenties or thirties in good health.

The chain uses TRBV29-1 and TRBJ2-3, with 16 nucleotides matching TRBD2. CDR1 SQVTM and CDR2 ANQGSEA come from the germline V gene. V shed 8 bases, J shed 0 bases, and the junction held 5 bases outside the gene matches. The CDR3 is 16 amino acids. The CDR3 region is CSPGTSGRASTDTQYF. CDR3 DNA: TGCAGCCCTGGGACTAGCGGGAGGGCCAGCACAGATACGCAGTATTTT.

V usage is TRBV29-1 and J usage is TRBJ1-1; unclear D gene. Trimming shortened V by 4 bases and J by 0 bases, and 15 bases separated the two germline ends. The germline gives CDR1 SQVTM, CDR2 ANQGSEA. The CDR3 sequence is 15 residues long. CDR3 region: CSVGRQAYMNTEAFF. In DNA, the CDR3 is TGCAGCGTTGGACGGCAGGCGTATATGAACACTGAAGCTTTCTTT.

This clonotype was seen more than once but under ten times. The chain uses TRBV29-1 and TRBJ1-2, with D possibly matching TRBD1 (6 bases). The ends were cut back, 7 bases at V and 6 bases at J, with 15 bases in the middle. The germline V gene has CDR1 SQVTM and CDR2 ANQGSEA. This CDR3 is built from 12 residues. CDR3: CSGGSTGNGYTF. CDR3 bases: TGCAGCGGGGGCTCTACAGGGAATGGCTACACCTTC.

Worth noting for this clonotype: A read error is possible here, since a much larger clone lies one base away. The chain has TRBV12-3 or TRBV12-4 and TRBJ2-7, with D possibly being TRBD1 (5 bases). This CDR3 spans 14 amino acids. The CDR3 region is CDSSSTTASYEQYF. DNA for the CDR3: TGTGACAGCAGTTCGACGACAGCCTCCTACGAGCAGTACTTC.

The chain has TRBV13 and TRBJ2-5; no clear D. Germline lookup yields CDR1 PRHDT and CDR2 FYEKMQ (reference sequence). Trimming cost V 3 bases and J 3 bases, with 8 bases left between them. CDR3 length: 13 residues. The CDR3 sequence: CASSFFGKETQYF. CDR3 in DNA: TGTGCCAGCAGCTTCTTTGGAAAAGAGACCCAGTACTTC.

This clonotype was detected only a few times. This chain's CDR3 is CASSLLQEVGGEQFF. CDR3 sequence (DNA): TGTGCCAGCAGTTTATTACAGGAGGTTGGGGGTGAGCAGTTCTTC. The gene calls are TRBV28 and TRBJ2-1; D possibly matches TRBD1 or TRBD2 (5 bases each). Trimming left V 1 base short and J 9 bases short, with 16 bases between. This CDR3 region has 15 residues. Germline lookup yields CDR1 MDHEN and CDR2 SYDVKM.

The CDR3 DNA is TGCGCCAGCAGCTTAGGACAACCTACGAACTATGGCTACACCTTC. This codes for CASSLGQPTNYGYTF. V and J are TRBV5-1 and TRBJ1-2, with D perhaps TRBD1 (5 bases). The CDR3 spans 15 residues. Germline lookup yields CDR1 SGHRS and CDR2 YFSETQ. The V end was cut by 2 bases, the J end by 2 bases, with 13 bases between.

V and J are TRBV7-3 and TRBJ2-4, with D perhaps TRBD2 (6 bases). CDR1 is SGHTA, CDR2 FQGTGA, per germline. CDR3 length equals 13 residues. With 5 bases removed from V and 8 bases from J, the gap between germline ends came to 13 bases. CDR3 sequence (DNA): TGTGCCAGCAGCCCTGACTGGGGGGACATTCAGTACTTC. Protein product: CASSPDWGDIQYF.

The gene calls are TRBV12-3 or TRBV12-4 and TRBJ2-7, with 8 bases matching TRBD2. V lost 3 bases to trimming and J lost 4 bases; unmatched junction nucleotides: 5. The CDR3 covers 14 residues. CDR3 sequence (DNA): TGTGCCAGCAGTTTTAGCGGGGTTCTTTACGAGCAGTACTTC. This gives the protein CASSFSGVLYEQYF.

This clonotype was counted a few times. The J gene is TRBJ2-1, the V gene TRBV14; 9 bases line up with TRBD2. The V gene's germline CDR1 is SGHDN and CDR2 FVKESK. The CDR3 runs 19 residues. V trimming: 0 bases; J trimming: 3 bases; junction bases outside the gene matches: 12. CDR3 DNA: TGTGCCAGCAGCCAAGATGGGTGGCTAGCGGGGACGAGCTACAATGAGCAGTTCTTC. Protein: CASSQDGWLAGTSYNEQFF.

This clonotype has more than one count but fewer than ten. The chain combines TRBV6-6 with TRBJ2-3, with TRBD2 identical over 8 bases. The V gene end was trimmed by 2 bases and the J gene end by 2 bases; junction bases not matched to a gene: 9. Per the germline V gene, CDR1 is MNHNY and CDR2 is SVGAGI (reference sequence). The CDR3 has 17 residues. The chain's CDR3 is CASSYTLTSAYTDTQYF. In nucleotides, the CDR3 is TGTGCCAGCAGTTACACCTTGACTAGCGCCTACACAGATACGCAGTATTTT.

The chain combines TRBV9 with TRBJ2-1, with a possible D match to TRBD2 (5 bases). Per germline, CDR1 SGDLS and CDR2 YYNGEE. V shed 4 bases and J shed 6 bases, with 14 bases lying between them. This CDR3 is built from 14 residues. The CDR3 sequence: CASSFRESANEQFF. In DNA, the CDR3 is TGTGCCAGCAGCTTCCGGGAAAGCGCCAATGAGCAGTTCTTC.

Only a few counts were recorded for this clonotype. V and J are TRBV20-1 and TRBJ2-6; 8 bases map to TRBD1. The CDR3 covers 14 residues. Germline CDR1 is DFQATT and CDR2 is SNEGSKA (reference sequence). J gave up 9 bases and V 0 bases, and 4 bases lay outside the gene matches. The CDR3 spells CSARDPGQGNVLTF. The CDR3 DNA sequence: TGCAGTGCTAGAGATCCTGGACAGGGCAACGTCCTGACTTTC.

Ten or more counts support this clonotype. The chain uses TRBV29-1 and TRBJ2-3; D gene uncertain. Between the trimmed V and J ends, which lost 5 bases and 8 bases, there was a span of 5 bases. The V gene's germline CDR1 is SQVTM and CDR2 ANQGSEA. The CDR3 is 9 amino acids. This chain's CDR3 is CSVTSTQYF. CDR3 nucleotides: TGCAGCGTTACTTCTACGCAGTATTTT.

The CDR3 nucleotides are TGTGCCAGCAGTAAACCGACAGGACATAGCAATCAGCCCCAGCATTTT. Protein: CASSKPTGHSNQPQHF. This sequence joins TRBV6-1 and TRBJ1-5, with D maybe TRBD1 (6 bases). The CDR3 extends over 16 amino acids. The V end was cut by 5 bases, the J end by 0 bases, with 14 bases between. Germline values: CDR1 MNHNS, CDR2 SASEGT.

This clonotype was observed a handful of times. The chain carries TRBV20-1 and TRBJ2-5, with D possibly matching TRBD2 (7 bases). The germline CDR1 and CDR2 sequences are DFQATT and SNEGSKA (reference sequence). The CDR3 spans 15 residues. The V end lost 3 bases, the J end lost 7 bases, and 21 bases lay between the germline ends. The CDR3 nucleotides are TGCAGTGCTAGCCGTCGGGGGGCCCCCCTTCGGACCCAGTACTTC. This sequence encodes CSASRRGAPLRTQYF.

The chain uses TRBV18 and TRBJ1-1; D gene uncertain. The germline V gene encodes CDR1 KGHSH and CDR2 LQKENI. V gave up 4 bases and J gave up 1 base, with 7 bases separating them. The CDR3 extends over 13 amino acids. CDR3 coding DNA: TGTGCCAGCTCACAACAGCCGAACACTGAAGCTTTCTTT. Its translation is CASSQQPNTEAFF. The whole variable domain, filled in from reference TRBV18 and TRBJ1-1, reads NAGVMQNPRHLVRRRGQEARLRCSPMKGHSHVYWYRQLPEEGLKFMVYLQKENIIDESGMPKERFSAEFPKEGPSILRIQQVVRGDSAAYFCASSQQPNTEAFFGQGTRLTVV.

This clonotype was observed a few times. This chain connects TRBV5-1 to TRBJ2-3, with D possibly being TRBD1 (5 bases). The CDR3 totals 16 residues. V was clipped by 0 bases and J by 5 bases, with 16 bases between them. The germline CDR1 and CDR2 sequences are SGHRS and YFSETQ. Written as DNA, the CDR3 is TGCGCCAGCAGCTTGGGGTTCCAGGGTTACAGAGATACGCAGTATTTT. It codes for CASSLGFQGYRDTQYF.

This chain uses TRBV20-1 with TRBJ2-3; D possibly corresponds to TRBD2 (6 bases). V gave up 1 base and J gave up 0 bases, with 11 bases separating them. The germline V gene encodes CDR1 DFQATT and CDR2 SNEGSKA (reference sequence). The CDR3 consists of 15 residues. CDR3 coding DNA: TGCAGTGCTAGAGTTCCCGGGACTAGCACAGATACGCAGTATTTT. This translates into CSARVPGTSTDTQYF.

The chain employs TRBV28 and TRBJ2-7; 9 bases fit TRBD1. There are 14 residues in the CDR3. Germline V gene sequence: CDR1 MDHEN, CDR2 SYDVKM. V lost 4 bases and J lost 7; bases outside the gene matches: 8. The CDR3 loop is CASSSGTGPREQYF. The CDR3 region has the DNA TGTGCCAGCAGTTCTGGGACAGGGCCTAGGGAGCAGTACTTC.

The chain uses TRBV20-1 and TRBJ1-5, with 11 bases that match TRBD1. Germline lookup yields CDR1 DFQATT and CDR2 SNEGSKA (reference sequence). V dropped 3 bases and J dropped 6; count of bases not matched to a gene: 7. The CDR3 runs 15 residues. The CDR3 region has the DNA TGCAGTGCTAGCCGCCCGGGACAGGGGGGTCAGCCCCAGCATTTT. As protein: CSASRPGQGGQPQHF.

This clonotype was detected only a few times. The genes are TRBV5-6 and TRBJ1-2; 8 bases fit TRBD1. Germline V CDR1 and CDR2: SGHDT, YYEEEE. The V gene end was trimmed by 4 bases and the J gene end by 3 bases; junction bases not matched to a gene: 8. The CDR3 has 15 amino acids. The CDR3: CASSAGQGSDYGYTF. CDR3 DNA sequence: TGTGCCAGCAGCGCCGGACAGGGTAGTGACTATGGCTACACCTTC.

Turning to this clonotype: The germline gene is not matched at one end of the junction; a read error may be the cause. The chain joins TRBV2 to TRBJ2-6, with 9 bases fitting TRBD2. This CDR3 region has 18 residues. Germline lookup yields CDR1 SNHLY and CDR2 FYNNEI. In DNA form, the CDR3 reads TGTGCCAGCAGTGAATGGAGCGGGGGGATCTCTGGGGCCAACGTCCCGACTTTC. Translating gives CASSEWSGGISGANVPTF. Drawing the rest from reference TRBV2 and TRBJ2-6, the complete variable domain is EPEVTQTPSHQVTQMGQEVILRCVPISNHLYFYWYRQILGQKVEFLVSFYNNEISEKSEIFDDQFSVERPDGSNFTLKIRSTKLEDSAMYFCASSEWSGGISGANVPTFGAGSRLTVL.